The TCR beta chain described here comes from a study of T cells in localized non-small cell lung cancer. This clone was found once. Its antigen remains unknown. Sequencing used immunoSEQ multiplex PCR; TCRdb keeps in-frame clones, though not all of them. Among around 140,000 clones listed, around 92% were seen once. Overall study findings and caveats: Clonality peaked in uninvolved adjacent lung rather than tumor.

Sequences were derived from peripheral blood, sampled before any cancer treatment. This TCR came from a female donor over 55 with stage I lung adenocarcinoma.

This CDR3 is CASSGELARPYEQYF. The CDR3 DNA is TGTGCCAGCAGCGGGGAACTAGCGCGCCCCTACGAGCAGTACTTC. The chain has TRBV9 and TRBJ2-7; 7 bases agree with TRBD2. V lost 3 bases and J lost 2; bases outside the gene matches: 8. The CDR3 has 15 residues. The germline V gene encodes CDR1 SGDLS and CDR2 YYNGEE. Full variable domain (outside the CDR3, taken from reference TRBV9 and TRBJ2-7): DSGVTQTPKHLITATGQRVTLRCSPRSGDLSVYWYQQSLDQGLQFLIQYYNGEERAKGNILERFSAQQFPDLHSELNLSSLELGDSALYFCASSGELARPYEQYFGPGTRLTVT.